The 28 T cell receptor beta chains given below trace back to one sample, sequenced in a study of cytomegalovirus exposure and HLA in healthy donors. PCR involved 60 Vbeta and 13 Jbeta primers. Sequencing was performed with immunoSEQ multiplex PCR; in TCRdb, only in-frame clones are kept and a portion is missing. The repertoire holds about 120,000 clones, with 65% to 80% as singletons. The sequenced material came from PBMCs. The receptor set was obtained from a middle-aged woman in good health and CMV-seropositive.

A few counts support this clone. The V and J genes are TRBV4-3 and TRBJ2-7; 13 bases align to TRBD2. The CDR3 contains 16 residues. The germline V gene encodes CDR1 LGHNA and CDR2 YSLEER. V dropped 3 bases and J dropped 0; count of bases not matched to a gene: 2. This CDR3 is CASSQGLAGPSYEQYF. The DNA for the CDR3 is TGCGCCAGCAGCCAGGGACTAGCGGGACCCTCCTACGAGCAGTACTTC.

This chain joins TRBV5-1 and TRBJ2-5; D perhaps matches TRBD1 (6 bases). The CDR3 has 12 amino acids. Trimming shortened V by 4 bases and J by 4 bases, and 8 bases separated the two germline ends. Germline loops: CDR1 SGHRS, CDR2 YFSETQ. This CDR3 reads CASSVGGETQYF. Written as DNA, the CDR3 is TGCGCCAGCAGCGTAGGGGGAGAGACCCAGTACTTC.

The chain has TRBV9 and TRBJ2-3; D not resolved. The CDR3 totals 12 residues. CDR1 and CDR2 (germline): SGDLS, YYNGEE. V was cut by 4 bases and J by 8 bases, with 11 bases left in between. In nucleotides, the CDR3 is TGTGCCAGCAGCCCCCCGTCTGTTACGCAGTATTTT. Translating gives CASSPPSVTQYF.

V usage is TRBV19 and J usage is TRBJ1-1; no definite D call. The CDR3 length is 13 residues. V lost 6 bases and J 1 base, leaving 9 bases between the germline ends. Per germline, CDR1 LNHDA and CDR2 SQIVND (reference sequence). In DNA, the CDR3 is TGTGCCAGTAGAGGCAGGCAGAACACTGAAGCTTTCTTT. Protein product: CASRGRQNTEAFF.

This clone was recorded a few times. The chain recombines TRBV5-8 with TRBJ1-1; possible D gene TRBD1, 6 bases. V lost 4 bases and J 1 base, leaving 14 bases between the germline ends. The CDR3 is 15 residues long. CDR1 is SGHTS, CDR2 YDEGEE, per germline. The CDR3 DNA follows: TGTGCCAGCAGCGCGTCCGGGACAAGGAACACTGAAGCTTTCTTT. It translates to CASSASGTRNTEAFF.

The rearrangement uses TRBV30 and TRBJ1-5; D possibly corresponds to TRBD1 (6 bases). Germline assignment: CDR1 GTSNPN and CDR2 SVGIG (reference sequence). This CDR3 is built from 13 residues. Trimming removed 2 bases at V and 2 bases at J, with 7 bases between. The CDR3, as DNA: TGTGCCTGGAGTTCAGGGGGCAATCAGCCCCAGCATTTT. Amino acids: CAWSSGGNQPQHF.

The genes are TRBV5-6 and TRBJ1-1; D call uncertain. CDR3 length equals 13 residues. Trimming shortened V by 2 bases and J by 1 base, and 6 bases separated the two germline ends. CDR1 is SGHDT and CDR2 is YYEEEE in the germline V gene. In nucleotides, the CDR3 is TGTGCCAGCAGCTTCTATGCGAACACTGAAGCTTTCTTT. Translation: CASSFYANTEAFF.

The chain is built from TRBV7-2 and TRBJ2-3; D call uncertain. This CDR3 spans 13 amino acids. The V and J ends lost 3 bases and 3 bases respectively, with 7 bases between them. Germline V gene lookup returns CDR1 SGHTA and CDR2 FQGNSA. The CDR3 DNA is TGTGCCAGCAGCTTCCGCCAGACAGATACGCAGTATTTT. It yields the protein CASSFRQTDTQYF.

Note on this clone: The junction departs from germline at one end; a sequencing error may be responsible. V usage is TRBV7-7 and J usage is TRBJ2-7; D possibly corresponds to TRBD1 (7 bases). CDR1 and CDR2 (germline): SSHAT, FNYEAQ (reference sequence). The length of the CDR3 is 14 residues. CDR3 sequence (DNA): TGTGCTAGCAGCTTAGCGGCCAGGGACAGCGAGCAGTACTTC. As protein: CASSLAARDSEQYF.

A few counts support this clone. This chain joins TRBV5-6 and TRBJ1-1; D is unclear. The CDR3 totals 13 residues. V lost 4 bases and J 3 bases, leaving 10 bases between the germline ends. Germline CDR1 reads SGHDT; CDR2 reads YYEEEE. CDR3 amino acids: CASSPIGDTEAFF. DNA of the CDR3: TGTGCCAGCAGCCCCATCGGGGACACTGAAGCTTTCTTT.

The chain employs TRBV5-5 and TRBJ1-1; no definite D call. Germline CDR1 and CDR2: SGHKS and YYEKEE (reference sequence). The CDR3 extends over 12 amino acids. Trimming pared 2 bases from V and 8 bases from J, leaving 10 bases between. The CDR3 DNA follows: TGTGCCAGCAGCTTTTCTCCCAGAGAAGCTTTCTTT. Encoded protein: CASSFSPREAFF.

About this clone itself: Other nucleotide sequences in the sample specify the same CDR3. The V gene is TRBV10-3, the J gene TRBJ2-5, with D perhaps matching TRBD2 (5 bases). Trimming took off 0 bases at V and 5 bases at J, with 7 bases between the two ends. Germline V gene sequence: CDR1 ENHRY, CDR2 SYGVKD. The CDR3 is made up of 13 amino acids. The CDR3 sequence: CAISESGGETQYF. CDR3 DNA: TGTGCCATCAGTGAGTCCGGAGGCGAGACCCAGTACTTC.

In DNA, the CDR3 is TGCGCCAGCAGCGTCCTCGGGGATCAGCCCCAGCATTTT. This sequence encodes CASSVLGDQPQHF. This chain links TRBV23-1 with TRBJ1-5; D remains unclear. Being an ORF, TRBV23-1 has a function that is uncertain. Between the trimmed V and J ends, which lost 6 bases and 5 bases, there was a span of 11 bases. The CDR3 has 13 amino acids.

The chain joins TRBV7-2 to TRBJ2-1, with unresolved D. The V gene lost 1 base and the J gene lost 7 bases, with 8 bases spanning the gap. Germline-derived CDR1 and CDR2 are SGHTA and FQGNSA. The CDR3 extends over 13 amino acids. In DNA form, the CDR3 reads TGTGCCAGCAGCTTAGGCCCGGAGAATGAGCAGTTCTTC. Translated, it gives CASSLGPENEQFF.

CDR3 coding DNA: TGCGCCAGCAGCCAAGAACCCCAGGTCTCCTACGAGCAGTACTTC. Translation gives CASSQEPQVSYEQYF. The chain recombines TRBV4-1 with TRBJ2-7; the D is unclear. The CDR3 consists of 15 residues. Trimming took off 0 bases at V and 0 bases at J, with 9 bases between the two ends. From germline, CDR1 is MGHRA and CDR2 YSYEKL.

The rearrangement joins TRBV30 to TRBJ1-6; 7 bases align to TRBD1. This CDR3 spans 15 amino acids. CDR1 is GTSNPN and CDR2 is SVGIG in the germline V gene (reference sequence). V dropped 4 bases and J dropped 0; count of bases not matched to a gene: 3. The CDR3 DNA reads TGTGCCTGGACAGGGGGGTACTCCTATAATTCACCCCTCCACTTT. It encodes CAWTGGYSYNSPLHF.

The J gene is TRBJ2-7, the V gene TRBV5-4, with D unresolved. This CDR3 region has 15 residues. The V gene's germline CDR1 is SGHNT and CDR2 YYREEE (reference sequence). Between the trimmed V and J ends, which lost 0 bases and 1 base, there was a span of 11 bases. The CDR3: CASSLAGDSSYEQYF. The CDR3 DNA is TGTGCCAGCAGCTTGGCCGGTGATAGTTCCTACGAGCAGTACTTC.

On this clone itself: Other DNA variants within this sample encode the same CDR3. This chain links TRBV7-2 with TRBJ2-1; 11 nucleotides agree with TRBD2. The trim removed 5 bases at V and 7 bases at J, leaving 1 base unmatched. CDR1 and CDR2 from the germline V gene are SGHTA and FQGNSA. The length of the CDR3 is 13 residues. The CDR3 nucleotides read TGTGCCAGCAGCGCTAGCGGGGGGAATGAGCAGTTCTTC. Amino acids: CASSASGGNEQFF. The full variable domain, its missing parts supplied by reference TRBV7-2 and TRBJ2-1, is GAGVSQSPSNKVTEKGKDVELRCDPISGHTALYWYRQSLGQGLEFLIYFQGNSAPDKSGLPSDRFSAERTGGSVSTLTIQRTQQEDSAVYLCASSASGGNEQFFGPGTRLTVL.

The chain is built from TRBV7-8 and TRBJ1-2; 10 nucleotides line up with TRBD1. Germline assignment: CDR1 SGHVS and CDR2 FQNEAQ. CDR3 length equals 17 residues. J lost 3 bases, V lost 1 base, and 8 bases had no gene match. The CDR3 DNA is TGTGCCAGCAGCTTAGGAGCGTGGACAGGGGGGGACTATGGCTACACCTTC. Protein product: CASSLGAWTGGDYGYTF.

This rearrangement joins TRBV5-6 to TRBJ2-1, with 10 nucleotides matching TRBD1. The CDR3 totals 16 residues. The germline CDR1 and CDR2 sequences are SGHDT and YYEEEE. J was trimmed by 5 bases and V by 3 bases; bases with no gene match: 8. The CDR3 is CASSWGTGEGDNEQFF. CDR3 coding DNA: TGTGCCAGCAGCTGGGGGACAGGGGAAGGGGACAATGAGCAGTTCTTC.

The rearrangement links TRBV27 to TRBJ1-4, with no clear D. Per germline, CDR1 MNHEY and CDR2 SMNVEV (reference sequence). V lost 4 bases to trimming and J lost 10 bases, with 10 bases between them. The CDR3 loop spans 12 amino acids. Here the CDR3 reads CASSSAAGKLFF. The CDR3 DNA reads as TGTGCCAGCAGTTCCGCGGCGGGAAAACTGTTTTTT.

The chain couples TRBV6-5 to TRBJ2-5; TRBD1 agrees at 7 bases. The CDR3 runs 14 residues. Germline-derived CDR1 and CDR2 are MNHEY and SVGAGI. The V gene end was trimmed by 7 bases and the J gene end by 1 base; junction bases not matched to a gene: 6. The CDR3 loop is CASTTGTAQETQYF. In DNA form, the CDR3 reads TGTGCCAGCACCACCGGGACAGCCCAAGAGACCCAGTACTTC.

V usage is TRBV9 and J usage is TRBJ2-5; D possibly corresponds to TRBD2 (5 bases). Germline V gene sequence: CDR1 SGDLS, CDR2 YYNGEE. This CDR3 comprises 15 residues. Trimming removed 0 bases from V and 1 base from J, with 10 bases in between. CDR3: CASSVASTPQETQYF. DNA for the CDR3: TGTGCCAGCAGCGTAGCTAGCACACCCCAAGAGACCCAGTACTTC.

This chain uses TRBV6-1 with TRBJ1-5; D gene uncertain. Germline loops: CDR1 MNHNS, CDR2 SASEGT. V was shortened by 3 bases and J by 10 bases, with 10 bases between the two germline ends. CDR3 length: 12 amino acids. The CDR3 bases are TGTGCCAGCAGTGAGGCCTCTCTCCCCCAGCATTTT. Its protein product is CASSEASLPQHF.

J is TRBJ2-1 and V is TRBV19; a weak D match, TRBD1 (6 bases). Per germline, CDR1 LNHDA and CDR2 SQIVND (reference sequence). This CDR3 contains 15 residues. V was clipped by 4 bases and J by 4 bases, with 14 bases between them. The CDR3 region has the DNA TGTGCCAGTAGTACCCTGAGGACAGCTTACAATGAGCAGTTCTTC. This encodes CASSTLRTAYNEQFF. The full variable domain, with the rest looked up from reference TRBV19 and TRBJ2-1, is DGGITQSPKYLFRKEGQNVTLSCEQNLNHDAMYWYRQDPGQGLRLIYYSQIVNDFQKGDIAEGYSVSREKKESFPLTVTSAQKNPTAFYLCASSTLRTAYNEQFFGPGTRLTVL.

J is TRBJ2-3 and V is TRBV5-1, with TRBD2 identical over 9 bases. V shed 0 bases and J 14 bases; nucleotides not matched to a gene: 10. Germline V gene lookup returns CDR1 SGHRS and CDR2 YFSETQ. CDR3 size: 14 residues. The CDR3: CASSLEVAGAKTYF. CDR3 in DNA: TGCGCCAGCAGCTTGGAGGTAGCGGGGGCTAAGACGTATTTT.

The V gene is TRBV19, the J gene TRBJ2-4; a weak D match, TRBD1 (6 bases). Germline V gene sequence: CDR1 LNHDA, CDR2 SQIVND (reference sequence). CDR3 length: 15 residues. V shed 7 bases and J shed 0 bases, with 13 bases lying between them. The CDR3 region has the DNA TGTGCCAGTAATTCACAGGGTCTAGCCAAAAACATTCAGTACTTC. Amino acids: CASNSQGLAKNIQYF.

As DNA, the CDR3 is TGTGCCAGCAGTTTGGAGCGGGGGAACACCGGGGAGCTGTTTTTT. This encodes CASSLERGNTGELFF. V and J are TRBV2 and TRBJ2-2, with 7 bases fitting TRBD2. Germline-derived CDR1 and CDR2 are SNHLY and FYNNEI. There are 15 residues in the CDR3. V trimming: 5 bases; J trimming: 1 base; junction bases outside the gene matches: 4.